These T cell receptor beta chains were read from a single sample in a study of T cell responses to AZD1222 COVID-19 vaccine. The repertoire was sequenced with immunoSEQ multiplex PCR; TCRdb's copy has only in-frame clones and lacks some. The data hold some 50,000 clones, with around 86% observed a single time. The sample in question was peripheral blood, obtained on day 0 of AZD1222 vaccination. Source of these receptors: an adult in good health. Each CDR3 is given with its conserved first and last residue. Fields, in order: V gene, J gene, CDR3 protein.

V: TRBV7-9; J: TRBJ2-7; CDR3: CASSRTGGTYEQYF
V: TRBV6-5; J: TRBJ1-5; CDR3: CASGWSNQPQHF
V: TRBV6-1; J: TRBJ1-2; CDR3: CASSEGGQGGDGYTF
V: TRBV11-2; J: TRBJ2-1; CDR3: CASSLHVRGRVDEQFF
V: TRBV9; J: TRBJ2-1; CDR3: CASSVGLAGGPYNEQFF
V: TRBV28; J: TRBJ2-7; CDR3: CASGPGQGLSYEQYF
V: TRBV7-2; J: TRBJ2-1; CDR3: CASSVQRENEQFF
V: TRBV19; J: TRBJ2-1; CDR3: CASSIGPRVRLNNEQFF
V: TRBV6-5; J: TRBJ1-5; CDR3: CASSYGGTNQPQHF
V: TRBV5-4; J: TRBJ2-5; CDR3: CASSLAGRNQETQYF
V: TRBV5-6; J: TRBJ2-7; CDR3: CASSLVSGTGAYEQYF
V: TRBV27; J: TRBJ2-1; CDR3: CASSLRGPGLAGGGVHNEQFF
V: TRBV27; J: TRBJ2-3; CDR3: CATSPRISADTQYF
V: TRBV4-1; J: TRBJ2-1; CDR3: CASSQQAVAALLEQFF
V: TRBV10-3; J: TRBJ1-1; CDR3: CAMGRGDTEAFF
V: TRBV7-2; J: TRBJ1-5; CDR3: CASSLLGFEDQPQHF
V: TRBV27; J: TRBJ2-5; CDR3: CASSLRGGRGNKGETQYF
V: TRBV6-5; J: TRBJ2-1; CDR3: CASSLAGEYNEQFF
V: TRBV27; J: TRBJ2-1; CDR3: CASNAGQGNEQFF
V: TRBV10-3; J: TRBJ1-4; CDR3: CAISDSTTNEKLFF
V: TRBV12-3/TRBV12-4; J: TRBJ2-7; CDR3: CASSRREGYEQYF
V: TRBV12-3/TRBV12-4; J: TRBJ2-2; CDR3: CASSFAGTGELFF
V: TRBV19; J: TRBJ1-5; CDR3: CASSLTANQPQHF
V: TRBV19; J: TRBJ2-1; CDR3: CATQGRWVNEQFF
V: TRBV20-1; J: TRBJ2-3; CDR3: CSASAASGRGF
V: TRBV7-9; J: TRBJ1-5; CDR3: CASSNSFTRGHDQPQHF
V: TRBV27; J: TRBJ2-7; CDR3: CASSLSSGRFRYEQYF
V: TRBV6-2/TRBV6-3; J: TRBJ1-2; CDR3: CASSYAPSGTYGYTF
V: TRBV4-2; J: TRBJ1-2; CDR3: CASSQVSVPYGYTF
V: TRBV3-1/TRBV3-2; J: TRBJ2-5; CDR3: CASSQDGSGGRYETQYF
V: TRBV5-1; J: TRBJ2-5; CDR3: CASSGTGHQETQYF
V: TRBV30; J: TRBJ2-6; CDR3: CAWTWGSSGANVLTF
V: TRBV30; J: TRBJ2-7; CDR3: CAWNGAGNGWYYEQYF
V: TRBV7-8; J: TRBJ2-3; CDR3: CASSLERVGRTDTQYF
V: TRBV21-1; J: TRBJ1-5; CDR3: CASPRKTLLSNQPQHF
V: TRBV4-2; J: TRBJ2-5; CDR3: CASSQDLKETQYF
V: TRBV3-1/TRBV3-2; J: TRBJ1-3; CDR3: CASSQVSGNTIYF
V: TRBV5-5; J: TRBJ1-6; CDR3: CASSLRGRGYNSPLHF
V: TRBV19; J: TRBJ1-6; CDR3: CASSLQGFGSSYNSPLHF
V: TRBV7-2; J: TRBJ2-5; CDR3: CASSATSAVSWETQYF
V: TRBV12-3/TRBV12-4; J: TRBJ2-3; CDR3: CASSPNTDTQYF
V: TRBV4-1; J: TRBJ2-2; CDR3: CASSHPLAYTGELFF
V: TRBV4-1; J: TRBJ1-5; CDR3: CASSQEARRREDQPQHF
V: TRBV19; J: TRBJ1-2; CDR3: CASNTGTGFSVGYGYTF
V: TRBV7-9; J: TRBJ2-1; CDR3: CASSLSLTAGSYNEQFF
V: TRBV11-2; J: TRBJ1-5; CDR3: CASSLDIAGPQHF
V: TRBV27; J: TRBJ2-7; CDR3: CASRRNPGYSYEQYF
V: TRBV27; J: TRBJ1-6; CDR3: CASSFGQGANSPLHF
V: TRBV9; J: TRBJ2-7; CDR3: CASSVRALEDEQYF
V: TRBV27; J: TRBJ2-3; CDR3: CASRPTSFFRTDTQYF
V: TRBV28; J: TRBJ1-6; CDR3: CASSFRGGENSPLHF
V: TRBV19; J: TRBJ1-1; CDR3: CASYDSGFTEAFF
V: TRBV18; J: TRBJ2-7; CDR3: CASSDRDENYEQYF
V: TRBV7-2; J: TRBJ2-2; CDR3: CASSLAGGTGELFF